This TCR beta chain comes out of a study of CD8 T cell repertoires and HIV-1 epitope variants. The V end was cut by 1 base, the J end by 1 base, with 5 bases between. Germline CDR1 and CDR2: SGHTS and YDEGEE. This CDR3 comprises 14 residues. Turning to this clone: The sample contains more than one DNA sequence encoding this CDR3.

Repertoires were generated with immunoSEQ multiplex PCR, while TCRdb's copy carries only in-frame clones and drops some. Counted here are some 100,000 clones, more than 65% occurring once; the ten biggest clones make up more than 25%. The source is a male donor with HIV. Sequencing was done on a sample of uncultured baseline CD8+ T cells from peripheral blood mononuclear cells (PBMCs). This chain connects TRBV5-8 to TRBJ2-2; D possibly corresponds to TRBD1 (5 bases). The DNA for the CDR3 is TGTGCCAGCAGCTTGACAGGGAACACCGGGGAGCTGTTTTTT. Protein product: CASSLTGNTGELFF.